This paragraph reports one T cell receptor (beta chain). Antigen: not known. It was CD45RO-negative cells, positively selected for CCR7, that made up naive CD8 cells, with terminally differentiated effector memory CD45RA+ cells excluded. Some clones are missing from TCRdb's copy, which holds only in-frame ones; the method was immunoSEQ multiplex PCR. Among nearly 2 million clones, about 95% were seen once, and the ten largest hold more than 0.95%. This record belongs to a study of shared clonotypes between healthy human individuals. Study results and limitations: Clonotypes shared by all four donors outscored non-shared clonotypes in generation probability.

From germline, CDR1 is MNHEY and CDR2 SVGAGI. The CDR3 totals 14 residues. V was pared by 2 bases and J by 5 bases, with 10 bases between. The sample taken for sequencing was naive CD8+ T cells sorted from blood. This chain links TRBV6-5 with TRBJ2-1; D may match TRBD1 or TRBD2 (6 bases each). The clonotype originates from a man aged 18 to 29 in good health. The CDR3 sequence is CASSYGGPNNEQFF. The CDR3 bases are TGTGCCAGCAGTTACGGGGGGCCGAACAATGAGCAGTTCTTC.